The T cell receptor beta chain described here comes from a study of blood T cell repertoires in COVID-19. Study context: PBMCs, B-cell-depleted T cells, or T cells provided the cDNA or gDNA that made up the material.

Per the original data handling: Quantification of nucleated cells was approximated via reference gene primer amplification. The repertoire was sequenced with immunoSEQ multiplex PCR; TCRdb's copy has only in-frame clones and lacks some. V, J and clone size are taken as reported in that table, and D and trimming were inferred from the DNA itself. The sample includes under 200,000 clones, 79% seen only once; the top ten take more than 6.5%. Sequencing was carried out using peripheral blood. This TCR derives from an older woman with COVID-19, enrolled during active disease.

CDR3 nucleotides: TGCAGCGTAGGACAGGTCCCCTACGAGCAGTACTTC. Translation gives CSVGQVPYEQYF. This chain joins TRBV29-1 and TRBJ2-7; 7 nucleotides agree with TRBD1. Germline CDR1 and CDR2: SQVTM and ANQGSEA. There are 12 residues in the CDR3. Trimming took 6 bases from V and 2 from J; bases not matched to a gene: 4.